These 10 T cell receptor beta chains share one sample of origin, sequenced in a study of blood T cell repertoires in COVID-19. Assay: immunoSEQ multiplex PCR; the TCRdb copy retains only in-frame clones and omits some. The sample has about 320,000 clones, approximately 88% seen once. The sample consisted of PBMCs or T cells enriched from blood (not recorded which). Every receptor here comes from a young woman who had recovered from COVID-19.

The chain uses TRBV2 and TRBJ1-1; D possibly corresponds to TRBD1 (5 bases). CDR3 length equals 13 residues. V lost 3 bases and J 11 bases, leaving 16 bases between the germline ends. CDR1 and CDR2 (germline): SNHLY, FYNNEI. This chain's CDR3 is CASSDAGNSWAFF. CDR3 in DNA: TGTGCCAGCAGTGACGCAGGGAACTCTTGGGCTTTCTTT.

The chain has TRBV11-1 and TRBJ2-3; D is uncertain. Germline V gene data show CDR1 as SGHAT and CDR2 as FQDESV (reference sequence). The CDR3 runs 11 residues. Trimming cost V 8 bases and J 3 bases, with 6 bases left between them. The CDR3: CASATTDTQYF. DNA of the CDR3: TGTGCCAGCGCGACTACAGATACGCAGTATTTT.

The gene calls are TRBV9 and TRBJ2-3; D might be TRBD2 (5 bases). CDR3 length equals 14 residues. Trimming removed 4 bases at V and 5 bases at J, with 14 bases between. Germline CDR1 SGDLS, CDR2 YYNGEE. CDR3 amino acids: CASSSLAFGDTQYF. The CDR3 nucleotides read TGTGCCAGCAGCAGTCTAGCATTTGGAGATACGCAGTATTTT.

V is TRBV18 and J is TRBJ1-2; TRBD1 aligns across 9 bases. The CDR3 length is 15 residues. Per the germline V gene, CDR1 is KGHSH and CDR2 is LQKENI. With V trimmed by 2 bases and J by 2 bases, 3 bases remained unmatched. The CDR3 is CASSPVGQGNYGYTF. Here the CDR3 DNA reads TGTGCCAGCTCACCAGTGGGACAGGGAAACTATGGCTACACCTTC.

The rearrangement uses TRBV25-1 and TRBJ1-2, with 11 positions matching TRBD1. The junction had 5 bases not matched to a gene; V was cut back by 3 bases and J by 2 bases. This CDR3 contains 16 residues. Germline V gene data show CDR1 as MGHDK and CDR2 as SYGVNS. The CDR3 nucleotides read TGTGCCAGCAGTGATCCCGGACAGGGGGCGAACTATGGCTACACCTTC. Translating it yields CASSDPGQGANYGYTF.

J is TRBJ2-7 and V is TRBV28; TRBD2 might be the D (5 bases). This CDR3 contains 14 residues. Per the germline V gene, CDR1 is MDHEN and CDR2 is SYDVKM. V lost 5 bases, J lost 0 bases, and 11 bases lay in between. CDR3 amino acids: CASSERNYSYEQYF. Written as DNA, the CDR3 is TGTGCCAGCAGTGAGCGGAACTACTCCTACGAGCAGTACTTC.

The rearrangement uses TRBV6-5 and TRBJ1-2, with TRBD1 matching over 7 bases. There are 13 residues in the CDR3. Germline V gene lookup returns CDR1 MNHEY and CDR2 SVGAGI. Unmatched junction bases numbered 1, after V lost 0 bases and J lost 6 bases. The CDR3 DNA sequence: TGTGCCAGCAGTTACTCCGGGACAGATGGCTACACCTTC. Translated, it gives CASSYSGTDGYTF.

This chain joins TRBV9 and TRBJ2-1; TRBD2 aligns across 8 bases. Trimming cost V 4 bases and J 7 bases; bases outside gene matches: 13. The germline CDR1 and CDR2 sequences are SGDLS and YYNGEE. The CDR3 has 16 amino acids. The chain's CDR3 is CASSFGLAEIANEQFF. DNA for the CDR3: TGTGCCAGCAGCTTCGGACTAGCCGAGATCGCGAATGAGCAGTTCTTC.

The chain couples TRBV2 to TRBJ1-1; D possibly corresponds to TRBD1 (5 bases). CDR3 length: 13 amino acids. Trimming took off 5 bases at V and 1 base at J, with 8 bases between the two ends. CDR1 is SNHLY, CDR2 FYNNEI, per germline. CDR3 nucleotide sequence: TGTGCCAGCAGTTCAGACAGGAACACTGAAGCTTTCTTT. It is translated as CASSSDRNTEAFF.

The genes are TRBV7-8 and TRBJ2-7, with 9 bases matching TRBD1. CDR3 size: 17 residues. V trimming: 2 bases; J trimming: 0 bases; junction bases outside the gene matches: 8. Germline V gives CDR1 SGHVS, CDR2 FQNEAQ. The CDR3 region is CASSLKAGTGSSYEQYF. The CDR3 DNA follows: TGTGCCAGCAGCTTAAAAGCCGGGACAGGGAGCTCCTACGAGCAGTACTTC.